Ten or more counts support the clone carrying this T cell receptor beta chain. The CDR3 consists of 19 residues. After removal of 5 bases from V and 4 bases from J, the junction contained 16 bases not matched to a gene. Germline V gives CDR1 SGHAT, CDR2 FQNNGV. Diagnostic assessment was based on clinical symptoms, serum thyroxine and TRAb, thyroid ultrasound and orbital computed tomography. RNA transcripts were the template for amplifying TCR beta CDR3 regions. First-round RT-PCR targeting the TCR CDR3 was performed with the HTBI primer set. MiXCR was run by TCRdb on the multiplex PCR reads, yielding one entry per CDR3 protein. This table holds approximately 210,000 distinct CDR3 sequences, more than 15% found once. The sample is drawn from a study of T cells in Graves' hyperthyroidism and ophthalmopathy.

This sequence was found in a man aged 50-60 years with Graves' hyperthyroidism. V gene TRBV11-2 combines with J gene TRBJ2-2; 10 positions agree with TRBD2. The sequenced sample was blood. The CDR3 sequence is CASSARRSGRALGTGELFF. CDR3 coding DNA: TGTGCCAGCAGCGCCCGGCGAAGCGGGAGGGCTCTTGGCACCGGGGAGCTGTTTTTT.